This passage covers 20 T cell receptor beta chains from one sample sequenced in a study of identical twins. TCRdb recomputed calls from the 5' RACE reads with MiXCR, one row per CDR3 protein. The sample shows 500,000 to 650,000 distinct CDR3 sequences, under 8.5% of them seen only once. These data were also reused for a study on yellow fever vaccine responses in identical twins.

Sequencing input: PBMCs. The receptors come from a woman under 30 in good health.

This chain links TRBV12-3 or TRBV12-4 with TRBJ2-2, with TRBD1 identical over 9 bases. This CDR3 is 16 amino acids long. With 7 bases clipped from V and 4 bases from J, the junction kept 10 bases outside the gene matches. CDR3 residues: CASTPGTGWGTGELFF. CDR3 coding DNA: TGTGCCAGCACTCCTGGGACAGGGTGGGGCACCGGGGAGCTGTTTTTT.

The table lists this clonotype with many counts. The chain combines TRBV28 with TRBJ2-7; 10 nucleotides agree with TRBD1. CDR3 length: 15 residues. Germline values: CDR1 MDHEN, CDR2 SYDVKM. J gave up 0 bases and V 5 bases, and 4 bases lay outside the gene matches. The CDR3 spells CASSKTGGLSYEQYF. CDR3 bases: TGTGCCAGCAGTAAGACAGGGGGCCTCTCCTACGAGCAGTACTTC.

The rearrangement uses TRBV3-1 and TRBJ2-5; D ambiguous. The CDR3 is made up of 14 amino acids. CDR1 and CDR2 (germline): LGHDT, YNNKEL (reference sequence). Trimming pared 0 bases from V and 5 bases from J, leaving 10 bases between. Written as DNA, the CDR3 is TGTGCCAGCAGCCAAGAAATAGCCTTGGAGACCCAGTACTTC. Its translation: CASSQEIALETQYF.

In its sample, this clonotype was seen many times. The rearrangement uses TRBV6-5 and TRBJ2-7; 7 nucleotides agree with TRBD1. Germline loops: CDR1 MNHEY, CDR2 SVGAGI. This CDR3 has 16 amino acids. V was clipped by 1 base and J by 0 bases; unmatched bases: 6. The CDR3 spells CASSYLSGTDSYEQYF. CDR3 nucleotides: TGTGCCAGCAGTTACTTGTCGGGGACAGACTCCTACGAGCAGTACTTC.

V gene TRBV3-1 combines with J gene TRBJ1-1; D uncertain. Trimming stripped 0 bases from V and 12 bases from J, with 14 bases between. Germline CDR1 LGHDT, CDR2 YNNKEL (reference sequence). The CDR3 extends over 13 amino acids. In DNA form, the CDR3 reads TGTGCCAGCAGCCAAGATTGGGCACCCAAGACTTTCTTT. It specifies CASSQDWAPKTFF.

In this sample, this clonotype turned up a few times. The CDR3 loop is CSVPLAHEQFF. The CDR3 coding sequence is TGCAGCGTTCCACTAGCACATGAGCAGTTCTTC. This rearrangement joins TRBV29-1 to TRBJ2-1; D is possibly TRBD2 (6 bases). Germline lookup yields CDR1 SQVTM and CDR2 ANQGSEA. This CDR3 spans 11 amino acids. Trimming pared 5 bases from V and 8 bases from J, leaving 10 bases between.

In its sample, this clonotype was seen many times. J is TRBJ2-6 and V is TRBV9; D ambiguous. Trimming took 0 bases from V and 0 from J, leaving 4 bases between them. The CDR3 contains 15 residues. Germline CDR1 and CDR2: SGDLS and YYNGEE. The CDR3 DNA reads TGTGCCAGCAGCGTAGGTTTCTCTGGGGCCAACGTCCTGACTTTC. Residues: CASSVGFSGANVLTF.

This chain's CDR3 is CASSHWDNSYEQYF. The DNA of the CDR3 is TGCGCCAGCAGCCATTGGGACAATTCCTACGAGCAGTACTTC. J is TRBJ2-7 and V is TRBV5-1; perhaps TRBD1 as D (6 bases). V was shortened by 4 bases and J by 1 base, with 12 bases between the two germline ends. The CDR3 totals 14 residues. Germline assignment: CDR1 SGHRS and CDR2 YFSETQ.

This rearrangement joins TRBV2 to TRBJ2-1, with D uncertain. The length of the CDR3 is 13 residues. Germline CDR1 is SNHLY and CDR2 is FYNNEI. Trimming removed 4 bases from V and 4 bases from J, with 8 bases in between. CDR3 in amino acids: CASSGAGYNEQFF. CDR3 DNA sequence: TGTGCCAGCAGTGGGGCCGGTTACAATGAGCAGTTCTTC.

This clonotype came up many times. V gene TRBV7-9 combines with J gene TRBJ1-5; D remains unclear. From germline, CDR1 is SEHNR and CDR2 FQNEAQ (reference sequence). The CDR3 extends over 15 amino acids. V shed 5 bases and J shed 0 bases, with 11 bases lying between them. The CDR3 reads CASSADPYSNQPQHF. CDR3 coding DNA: TGTGCCAGCAGCGCTGACCCATATAGCAATCAGCCCCAGCATTTT. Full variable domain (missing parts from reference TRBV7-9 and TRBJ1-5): DTGVSQNPRHKITKRGQNVTFRCDPISEHNRLYWYRQTLGQGPEFLTYFQNEAQLEKSRLLSDRFSAERPKGSFSTLEIQRTEQGDSAMYLCASSADPYSNQPQHFGDGTRLSIL.

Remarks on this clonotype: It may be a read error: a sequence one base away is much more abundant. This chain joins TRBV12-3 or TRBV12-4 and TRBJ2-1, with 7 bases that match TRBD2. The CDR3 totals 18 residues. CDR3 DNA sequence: TGTGCCAGCAGTTTATTCCCTGGCGGGAGAGGCTCCTACAATGAGCAGTCCTTC. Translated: CASSLFPGGRGSYNEQSF.

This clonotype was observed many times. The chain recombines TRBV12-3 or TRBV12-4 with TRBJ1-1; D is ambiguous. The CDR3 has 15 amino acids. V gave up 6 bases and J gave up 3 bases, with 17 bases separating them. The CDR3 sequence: CASSGRALVDTEAFF. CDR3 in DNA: TGTGCCAGCAGCGGACGGGCGCTCGTCGACACTGAAGCTTTCTTT.

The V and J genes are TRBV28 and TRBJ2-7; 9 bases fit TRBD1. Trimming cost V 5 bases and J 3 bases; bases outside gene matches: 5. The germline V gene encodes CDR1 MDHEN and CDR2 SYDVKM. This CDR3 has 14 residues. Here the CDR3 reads CASSTRTGDYEQYF. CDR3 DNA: TGTGCCAGCAGTACAAGGACAGGGGACTACGAGCAGTACTTC.

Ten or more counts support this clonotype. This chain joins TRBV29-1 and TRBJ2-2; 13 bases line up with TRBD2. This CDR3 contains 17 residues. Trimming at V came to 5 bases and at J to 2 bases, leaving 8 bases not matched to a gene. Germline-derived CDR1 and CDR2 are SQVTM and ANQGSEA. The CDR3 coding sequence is TGCAGCGTTTCATCTACTAGCGGGAGGGGTAACACCGGGGAGCTGTTTTTT. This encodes CSVSSTSGRGNTGELFF.

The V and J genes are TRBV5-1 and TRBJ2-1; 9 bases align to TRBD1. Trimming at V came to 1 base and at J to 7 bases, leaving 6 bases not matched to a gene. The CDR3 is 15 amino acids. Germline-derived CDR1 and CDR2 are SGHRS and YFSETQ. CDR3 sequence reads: CASSLSDRGKNEQFF. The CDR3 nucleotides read TGCGCCAGCAGCTTGTCGGACAGGGGAAAGAATGAGCAGTTCTTC.

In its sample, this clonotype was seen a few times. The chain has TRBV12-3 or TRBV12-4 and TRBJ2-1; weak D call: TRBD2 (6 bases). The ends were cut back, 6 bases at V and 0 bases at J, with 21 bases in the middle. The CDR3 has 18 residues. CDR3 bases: TGTGCCAGCAGCCAAGCACCCGGGACTCTAAGCTCCTACAATGAGCAGTTCTTC. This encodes CASSQAPGTLSSYNEQFF.

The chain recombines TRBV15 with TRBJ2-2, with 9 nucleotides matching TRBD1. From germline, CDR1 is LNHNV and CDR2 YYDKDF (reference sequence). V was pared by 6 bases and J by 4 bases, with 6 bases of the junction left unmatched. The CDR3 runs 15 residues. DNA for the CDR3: TGTGCCACCAGGCCTCGGACAGGGGTCACCGGGGAGCTGTTTTTT. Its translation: CATRPRTGVTGELFF.

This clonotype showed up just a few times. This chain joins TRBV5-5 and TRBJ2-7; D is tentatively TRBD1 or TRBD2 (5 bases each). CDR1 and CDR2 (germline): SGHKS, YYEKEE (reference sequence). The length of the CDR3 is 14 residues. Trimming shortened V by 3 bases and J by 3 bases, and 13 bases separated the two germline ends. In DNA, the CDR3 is TGTGCCAGCAGCTACCGGGACCGGTACTACGAGCAGTACTTC. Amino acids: CASSYRDRYYEQYF.

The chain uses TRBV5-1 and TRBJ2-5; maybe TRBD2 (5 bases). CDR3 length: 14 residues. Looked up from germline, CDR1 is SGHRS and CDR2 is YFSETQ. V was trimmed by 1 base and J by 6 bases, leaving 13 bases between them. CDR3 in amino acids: CASSLLQDGKTQYF. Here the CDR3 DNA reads TGCGCCAGCAGCTTGTTACAAGACGGGAAGACCCAGTACTTC.

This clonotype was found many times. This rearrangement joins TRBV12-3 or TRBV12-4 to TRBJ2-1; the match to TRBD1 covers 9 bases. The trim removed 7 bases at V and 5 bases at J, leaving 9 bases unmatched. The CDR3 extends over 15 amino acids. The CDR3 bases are TGTGCCAGCACCCTACAGGGGGCGCGGGACAATGAGCAGTTCTTC. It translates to CASTLQGARDNEQFF.